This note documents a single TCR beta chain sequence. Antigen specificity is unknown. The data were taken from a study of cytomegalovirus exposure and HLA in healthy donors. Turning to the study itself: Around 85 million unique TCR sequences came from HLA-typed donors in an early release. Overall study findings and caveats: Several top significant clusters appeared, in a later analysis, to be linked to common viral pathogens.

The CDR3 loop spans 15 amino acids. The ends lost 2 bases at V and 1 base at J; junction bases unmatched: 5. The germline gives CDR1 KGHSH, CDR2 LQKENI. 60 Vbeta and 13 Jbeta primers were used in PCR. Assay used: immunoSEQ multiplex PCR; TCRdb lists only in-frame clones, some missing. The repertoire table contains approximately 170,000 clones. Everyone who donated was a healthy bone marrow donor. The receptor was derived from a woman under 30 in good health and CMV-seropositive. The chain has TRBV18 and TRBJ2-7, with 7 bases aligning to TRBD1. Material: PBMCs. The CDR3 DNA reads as TGTGCCAGCTCACCAGTCGGGACAGCTTCCTACGAGCAGTACTTC. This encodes CASSPVGTASYEQYF.